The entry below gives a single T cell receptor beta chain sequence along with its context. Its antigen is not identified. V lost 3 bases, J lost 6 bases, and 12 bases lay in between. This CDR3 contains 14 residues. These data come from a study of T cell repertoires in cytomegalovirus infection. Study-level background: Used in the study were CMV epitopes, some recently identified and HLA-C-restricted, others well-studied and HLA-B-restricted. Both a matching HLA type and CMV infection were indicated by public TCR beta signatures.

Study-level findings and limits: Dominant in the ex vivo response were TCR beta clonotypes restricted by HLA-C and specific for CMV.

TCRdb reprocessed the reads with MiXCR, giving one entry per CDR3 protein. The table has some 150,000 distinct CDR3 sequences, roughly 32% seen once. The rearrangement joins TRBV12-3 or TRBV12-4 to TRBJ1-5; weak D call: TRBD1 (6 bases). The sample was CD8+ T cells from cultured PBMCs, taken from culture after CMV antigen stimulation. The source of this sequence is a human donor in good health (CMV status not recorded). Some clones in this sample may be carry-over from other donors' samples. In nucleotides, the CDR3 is TGTGCCAGCAGTTTCTTGGGGGCCGGTCAGCCCCAGCATTTT. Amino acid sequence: CASSFLGAGQPQHF.